Listed below are T cell receptor beta chains from one sample, sequenced in a study of response to subunit inactivated influenza vaccine. TCRdb recomputed calls from the RT-PCR reads with MiXCR, one row per CDR3 protein. This sample carries about 780,000 distinct CDR3 sequences, roughly 20% of them seen once, and the ten largest clones take around 9.9%. The sample was PBMCs from blood, taken about 5 days after vaccination. These receptor sequences come from a man over 45 who received an inactivated influenza vaccine. CDR3s include the opening cysteine and the closing phenylalanine or tryptophan. The D gene is left open where the match is weak. Clone size, where shown, is once, few, many, or a class for clones that have expanded.

TRBJ2-2 TRBD2 TRBV12-3/TRBV12-4 . CASSRLAGVHTGELFF TGTGCCAGCAGCCGATTAGCGGGAGTTCACACCGGGGAGCTGTTTTTT
TRBJ2-3 . TRBV18 . CASSPPNRVDTQYF TGTGCCAGCTCACCACCGAACAGGGTGGATACGCAGTATTTT
TRBJ2-5 . TRBV3-1 few CASSQETGTQYF TGTGCCAGCAGCCAAGAAACGGGAACCCAGTACTTC
TRBJ1-5 TRBD1 TRBV7-2 . CASSPRTGFSNQPQHF TGTGCCAGCAGCCCGCGGACAGGGTTTAGCAATCAGCCCCAGCATTTT
TRBJ2-2 . TRBV23-1 . CASSISRVGRDPGELFF TGCGCCAGCAGTATTTCCCGAGTCGGACGGGACCCCGGGGAGCTGTTTTTT
TRBJ2-5 TRBD1 TRBV28 . CASSLTGGARETQYF TGTGCCAGCAGTTTAACAGGGGGCGCGAGAGAGACCCAGTACTTC
TRBJ2-7 . TRBV5-1 . CASSLYATSYEQYF TGCGCCAGCAGCTTGTACGCCACTTCCTACGAGCAGTACTTC
TRBJ2-7 . TRBV20-1 . CCARDPPEATNSYEQYF TGCTGTGCTAGAGATCCCCCGGAGGCAACTAACTCCTACGAGCAGTACTTC
TRBJ2-3 TRBD2 TRBV20-1 . CTELAGGGTDTQYF TGCACTGAACTAGCGGGGGGCGGTACAGATACGCAGTATTTT
TRBJ1-2 TRBD1 TRBV6-1 few CASTQSGQGVAGYTF TGTGCCAGCACCCAATCGGGACAGGGGGTGGCTGGCTACACCTTC
TRBJ1-1 . TRBV7-2 few CASSLEHMTLNTEAFF TGTGCCAGCAGCTTAGAACACATGACTCTGAACACTGAAGCTTTCTTT
TRBJ1-5 TRBD1 TRBV20-1 few CSATAGGIVQPQHF TGCAGTGCTACGGCAGGGGGTATAGTCCAGCCCCAGCATTTT
TRBJ2-2 TRBD2 TRBV2 . CASSESRGSSGELFF TGTGCCAGCAGTGAGTCGCGGGGGTCTTCCGGGGAGCTGTTTTTT
TRBJ1-1 TRBD1 TRBV12-3/TRBV12-4 . CASSLPTGGNTEAFF TGTGCCAGCAGTTTACCCACAGGGGGCAACACTGAAGCTTTCTTT
TRBJ2-1 TRBD2 TRBV5-1 many CASKVGGRVDEQFF TGCGCCAGCAAGGTCGGCGGGAGGGTCGATGAGCAGTTCTTC
TRBJ1-6 TRBD1 TRBV6-2/TRBV6-3 . CASSYNRGSPLHF TGTGCCAGCAGTTATAACAGGGGTTCACCCCTCCACTTT
TRBJ2-3 . TRBV9 . CASSAGIFTDTQYF TGTGCCAGCAGCGCGGGAATATTCACAGATACGCAGTATTTT
TRBJ2-4 . TRBV20-1 . CSARGGPFQYF TGCAGTGCTAGAGGGGGACCCTTCCAGTACTTC
TRBJ2-1 . TRBV6-5 . CASSYDPGLLNTGEQFF TGTGCCAGCAGTTACGATCCGGGACTCCTAAACACTGGTGAGCAGTTCTTC
TRBJ2-3 . TRBV20-1 many CSAIRPASTDTQYF TGCAGTGCTATCCGTCCAGCTAGCACAGATACGCAGTATTTT
TRBJ2-1 TRBD2 TRBV9 . CASSVEAGGYNEQFF TGTGCCAGCAGCGTAGAAGCGGGAGGATACAATGAGCAGTTCTTC
TRBJ1-4 . TRBV20-1 . CSARQGRREKLFF TGCAGTGCTAGGCAGGGGCGAAGGGAAAAACTGTTTTTT
TRBJ1-2 . TRBV12-3/TRBV12-4 . CASSQNRVGYTF TGTGCCAGCAGTCAGAACAGGGTTGGCTACACCTTC
TRBJ2-1 TRBD2 TRBV12-3/TRBV12-4 . CASSSALKGGEQFF TGTGCCAGCAGTTCAGCGCTAAAGGGAGGGGAGCAGTTCTTC
TRBJ1-1 . TRBV6-2/TRBV6-3 few CASSYSPGGLNTEAFF TGTGCCAGCAGTTACTCCCCGGGAGGCCTGAACACTGAAGCTTTCTTT
TRBJ2-5 TRBD2 TRBV5-1 . CASSSYQTGLAGGPQETQYF TGCGCCAGCAGCTCATACCAAACGGGACTAGCGGGAGGGCCTCAAGAGACCCAGTACTTC
TRBJ2-1 TRBD2 TRBV28 few CASSFGGGAGSYNEQFF TGTGCCAGCAGTTTCGGCGGGGGGGCCGGCTCCTACAATGAGCAGTTCTTC
TRBJ1-6 . TRBV20-1 . CSARTQIESSYNSPLHF TGCAGTGCCAGGACCCAGATAGAGAGCTCCTATAATTCACCCCTCCACTTT
TRBJ2-5 . TRBV7-3 . CASSLTPGEETQYF TGTGCCAGCAGCTTAACGCCTGGGGAAGAGACCCAGTACTTC
TRBJ2-1 TRBD2 TRBV7-2 many CASSSFAGGDMNEQFF TGTGCCAGCAGCTCTTTTGCGGGAGGGGATATGAATGAGCAGTTCTTC
TRBJ2-1 TRBD2 TRBV28 many CASSPLSGRYNEQFF TGTGCCAGCAGTCCACTTAGCGGGAGGTACAATGAGCAGTTCTTC
TRBJ2-7 TRBD2 TRBV28 few CASSFSGRPYEQYF TGTGCCAGCAGTTTCAGCGGGAGGCCCTACGAGCAGTACTTC
TRBJ1-1 TRBD1 TRBV6-1 . CASSSPTGSDTEAFF TGTGCCAGCAGTAGCCCGACAGGGTCGGACACTGAAGCTTTCTTT
TRBJ2-7 TRBD1 TRBV4-3 few CASSQRRQGYEQYF TGCGCCAGCAGCCAGCGCCGACAGGGCTACGAGCAGTACTTC
TRBJ2-3 . TRBV12-3/TRBV12-4 . CASSPLQVRGADTQYF TGTGCCAGCAGTCCCCTACAAGTTCGTGGGGCAGATACGCAGTATTTT
TRBJ2-1 TRBD1 TRBV20-1 . CSAYPGTGDLNEQFF TGCAGTGCTTACCCCGGGACAGGGGACCTCAATGAGCAGTTCTTC
TRBJ2-4 . TRBV29-1 few CSVEDQLGASQYF TGCAGCGTTGAAGATCAGCTAGGGGCCTCTCAGTACTTC
TRBJ2-7 . TRBV6-2/TRBV6-3 few CASGGSSSYEQYF TGTGCCAGTGGAGGTTCTAGCTCCTACGAGCAGTACTTC
TRBJ2-1 . TRBV20-1 many CSARSASEAEQFF TGCAGTGCTCGGTCGGCTAGCGAGGCGGAGCAGTTCTTC
TRBJ1-6 . TRBV7-2 many CASSLGAVGSPLHF TGTGCCAGCAGCTTGGGCGCAGTAGGATCACCCCTCCACTTT
TRBJ2-1 TRBD2 TRBV20-1 few CSAGTSGRGNNEQFF TGCAGTGCAGGGACTAGCGGGAGGGGTAACAATGAGCAGTTCTTC
TRBJ1-5 . TRBV10-3 many CAISESGNQPQHF TGTGCCATCAGTGAGTCTGGCAATCAGCCCCAGCATTTT
TRBJ1-2 . TRBV4-2 few CASSQGREANYGYTF TGTGCCAGCAGCCAGGGACGGGAAGCTAACTATGGCTACACCTTC
TRBJ2-7 TRBD1 TRBV6-2/TRBV6-3 . CASRTTGTGHYEQYF TGTGCCAGCAGAACTACCGGGACAGGGCATTACGAGCAGTACTTC
TRBJ2-7 . TRBV20-1 . CSASWEYEQYF TGCAGTGCTAGTTGGGAATACGAGCAGTACTTC
TRBJ1-2 TRBD1 TRBV29-1 . CSVGGPGGYGYTF TGCAGCGTTGGGGGCCCAGGGGGCTATGGCTACACCTTC
TRBJ2-7 TRBD2 TRBV7-2 few CASGTSGRYDYEQYF TGTGCCAGCGGGACTAGCGGGAGGTATGACTACGAGCAGTACTTC
TRBJ1-1 . TRBV27 . CASSFWGGDTEAFF TGTGCCAGCAGTTTCTGGGGAGGGGACACTGAAGCTTTCTTT
TRBJ2-4 . TRBV6-2/TRBV6-3 few CASSYGGSWMYF TGTGCCAGCAGTTACGGTGGATCGTGGATGTACTTC
TRBJ2-7 TRBD1 TRBV29-1 many CSVEGGTGASYEQYF TGCAGCGTTGAAGGAGGGACAGGGGCTTCCTACGAGCAGTACTTC
TRBJ2-1 TRBD2 TRBV20-1 few CSLSGRALHEQFF TGCAGCCTCAGCGGGAGGGCCCTCCATGAGCAGTTCTTC